This T cell receptor (beta chain) was documented in a study of neurological immune-mediated disorders. TCRdb reprocessed the 5' RACE reads with MiXCR, giving one entry per CDR3 protein. This sample has around 49,000 distinct CDR3 sequences, with more than 9.5% found just once. CDR3 length equals 13 residues. V dropped 0 bases and J dropped 4 bases, with 6 bases sitting between them. CDR1 and CDR2 from the germline V gene are LGHNA and YSLEER. Regarding time point: longitudinal time-point 3. The table lists this clonotype with many counts. Sequencing was done on a sample of PBMCs. The TCR originated in a male donor with HTLV-1-associated myelopathy (HAM/TSP). The rearrangement uses TRBV4-3 and TRBJ1-1, with unresolved D. CDR3 bases: TGCGCCAGCAGCCAAGAGGCGGGCACTGAAGCTTTCTTT. Protein sequence: CASSQEAGTEAFF.